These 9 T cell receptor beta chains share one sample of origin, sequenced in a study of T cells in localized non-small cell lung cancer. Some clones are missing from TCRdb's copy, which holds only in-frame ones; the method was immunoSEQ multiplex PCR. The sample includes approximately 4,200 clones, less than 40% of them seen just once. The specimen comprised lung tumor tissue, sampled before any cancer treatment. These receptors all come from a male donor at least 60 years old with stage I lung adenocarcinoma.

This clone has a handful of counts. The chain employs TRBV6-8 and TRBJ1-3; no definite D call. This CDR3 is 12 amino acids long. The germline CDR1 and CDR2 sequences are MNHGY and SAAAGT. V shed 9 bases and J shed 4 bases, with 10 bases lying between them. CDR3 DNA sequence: TGTGCCAGAGGAGGGAGGGGAAACACCATATATTTT. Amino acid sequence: CARGGRGNTIYF.

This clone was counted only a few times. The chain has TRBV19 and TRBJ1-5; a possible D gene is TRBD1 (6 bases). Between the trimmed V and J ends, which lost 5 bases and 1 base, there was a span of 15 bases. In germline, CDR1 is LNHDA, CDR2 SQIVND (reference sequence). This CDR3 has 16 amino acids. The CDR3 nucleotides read TGTGCCAGTAGTCGACCGGGGGCCGGAAGCAATCAGCCCCAGCATTTT. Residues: CASSRPGAGSNQPQHF.

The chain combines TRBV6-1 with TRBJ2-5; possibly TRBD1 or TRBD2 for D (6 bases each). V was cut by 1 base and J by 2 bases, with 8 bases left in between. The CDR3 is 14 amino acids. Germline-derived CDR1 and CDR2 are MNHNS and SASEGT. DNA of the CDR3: TGTGCCAGCAGTGAAGGGGGGGCTCAAGAGACCCAGTACTTC. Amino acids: CASSEGGAQETQYF.

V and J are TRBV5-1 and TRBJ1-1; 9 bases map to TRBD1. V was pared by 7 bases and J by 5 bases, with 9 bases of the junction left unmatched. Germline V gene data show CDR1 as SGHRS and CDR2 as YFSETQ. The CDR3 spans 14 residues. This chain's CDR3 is CASGIQGATTEAFF. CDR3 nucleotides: TGCGCCAGCGGAATACAGGGGGCAACAACTGAAGCTTTCTTT.

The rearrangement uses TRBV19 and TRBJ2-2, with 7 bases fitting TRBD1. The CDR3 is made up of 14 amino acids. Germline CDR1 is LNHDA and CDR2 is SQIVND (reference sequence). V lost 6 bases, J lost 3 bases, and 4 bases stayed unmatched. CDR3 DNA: TGTGCCAGTAGCGTACAGGGGTACACCGGGGAGCTGTTTTTT. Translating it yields CASSVQGYTGELFF. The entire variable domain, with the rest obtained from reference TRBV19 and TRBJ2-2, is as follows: DGGITQSPKYLFRKEGQNVTLSCEQNLNHDAMYWYRQDPGQGLRLIYYSQIVNDFQKGDIAEGYSVSREKKESFPLTVTSAQKNPTAFYLCASSVQGYTGELFFGEGSRLTVL.

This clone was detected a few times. CDR3 in amino acids: CASKGPGNTIYF. CDR3 coding DNA: TGTGCCAGTAAAGGGCCTGGAAACACCATATATTTT. The rearrangement links TRBV19 to TRBJ1-3; the D is unclear. Germline V gene data show CDR1 as LNHDA and CDR2 as SQIVND (reference sequence). The CDR3 length is 12 residues. V lost 7 bases to trimming and J lost 2 bases, with 6 bases between them.

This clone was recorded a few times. In DNA form, the CDR3 reads TGTGCCAGCAGCGCGACCGGGACAGGTGGAAGTGGCGAGCAGTACTTC. Residues: CASSATGTGGSGEQYF. The chain uses TRBV9 and TRBJ2-7; TRBD1 aligns across 8 bases. V lost 3 bases and J lost 6; bases outside the gene matches: 14. The CDR3 totals 16 residues. CDR1 SGDLS and CDR2 YYNGEE come from the germline V gene.

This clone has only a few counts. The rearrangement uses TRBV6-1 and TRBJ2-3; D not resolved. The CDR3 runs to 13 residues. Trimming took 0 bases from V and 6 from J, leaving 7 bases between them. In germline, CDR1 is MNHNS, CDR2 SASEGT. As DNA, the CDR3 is TGTGCCAGCAGTGAAGCGGACGGTGATACGCAGTATTTT. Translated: CASSEADGDTQYF.

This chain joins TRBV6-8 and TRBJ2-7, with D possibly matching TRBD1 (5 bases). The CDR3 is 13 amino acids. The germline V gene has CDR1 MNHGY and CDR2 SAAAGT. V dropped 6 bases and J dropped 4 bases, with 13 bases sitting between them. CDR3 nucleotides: TGTGCCAGCAGACCTGTTGGGGCTTACGAGCAGTACTTC. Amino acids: CASRPVGAYEQYF.